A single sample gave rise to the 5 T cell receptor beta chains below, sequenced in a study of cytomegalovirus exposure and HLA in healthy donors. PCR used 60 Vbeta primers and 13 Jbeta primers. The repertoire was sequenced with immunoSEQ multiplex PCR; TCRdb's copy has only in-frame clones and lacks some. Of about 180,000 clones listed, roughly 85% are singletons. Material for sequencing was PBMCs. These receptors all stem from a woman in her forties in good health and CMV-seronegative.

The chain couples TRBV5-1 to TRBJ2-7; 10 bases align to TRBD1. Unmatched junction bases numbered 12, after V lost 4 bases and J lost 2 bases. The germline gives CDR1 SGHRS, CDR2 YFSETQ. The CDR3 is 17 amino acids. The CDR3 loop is CASSILPGQGFPYEQYF. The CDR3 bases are TGCGCCAGCAGCATACTACCGGGACAGGGGTTCCCCTACGAGCAGTACTTC.

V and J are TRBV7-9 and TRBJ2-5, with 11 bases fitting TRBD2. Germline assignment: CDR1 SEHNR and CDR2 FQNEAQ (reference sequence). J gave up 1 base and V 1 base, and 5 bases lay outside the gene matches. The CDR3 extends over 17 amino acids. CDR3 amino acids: CASSLGASGGSQETQYF. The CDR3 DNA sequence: TGTGCCAGCAGCTTAGGAGCTAGCGGGGGGAGCCAAGAGACCCAGTACTTC.

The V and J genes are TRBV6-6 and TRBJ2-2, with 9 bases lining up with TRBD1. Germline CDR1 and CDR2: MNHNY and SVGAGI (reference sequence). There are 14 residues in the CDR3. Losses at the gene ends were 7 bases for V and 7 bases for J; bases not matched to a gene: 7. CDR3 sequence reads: CASNTGGASGELFF. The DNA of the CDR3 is TGTGCCAGCAATACAGGGGGCGCGAGCGGGGAGCTGTTTTTT.

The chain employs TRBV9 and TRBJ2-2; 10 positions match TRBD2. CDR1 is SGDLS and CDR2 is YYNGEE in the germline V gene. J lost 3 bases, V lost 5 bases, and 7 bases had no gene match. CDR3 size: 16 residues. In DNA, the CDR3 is TGTGCCAGCAGTCCTAGCGGGAGAGTTGACACCGGGGAGCTGTTTTTT. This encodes CASSPSGRVDTGELFF.

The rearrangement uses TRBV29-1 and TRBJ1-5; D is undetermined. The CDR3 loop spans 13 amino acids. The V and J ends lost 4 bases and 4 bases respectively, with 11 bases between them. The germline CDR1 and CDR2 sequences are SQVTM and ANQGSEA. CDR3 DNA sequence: TGCAGCGTTGGGGCAGCGGAGAATCAGCCCCAGCATTTT. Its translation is CSVGAAENQPQHF.